Each of the 22 T cell receptor beta chains below was sequenced from the same sample in a study of early T cells in non-severe SARS-CoV-2 infection. Using its own MiXCR run on the 5' RACE reads, TCRdb lists one record per CDR3 protein. The sample holds tens of thousands of distinct CDR3 sequences; approximately 12% are singletons and the top ten take 4% to 5%. Specimen: whole blood. Source of these receptors: an adult who was a healthcare worker with PCR-confirmed SARS-CoV-2 infection or an uninfected control (not recorded which).

This clonotype was seen more than once but under ten times. The chain employs TRBV7-9 and TRBJ2-3, with 12 positions matching TRBD2. CDR1 is SEHNR and CDR2 is FQNEAQ in the germline V gene (reference sequence). V lost 2 bases to trimming and J lost 5 bases; unmatched junction nucleotides: 5. The CDR3 sequence is 16 residues long. The CDR3 region has the DNA TGTGCCAGCAGCTTATCCGTACTAGCGGGAGGAGATACGCAGTATTTT. Translating it yields CASSLSVLAGGDTQYF.

This clonotype was recorded at least ten times. The J gene is TRBJ1-1, the V gene TRBV6-5; D not certain. CDR3 length: 14 amino acids. Trimming took 2 bases from V and 1 from J, leaving 8 bases between them. In germline, CDR1 is MNHEY, CDR2 SVGAGI. The CDR3 reads CASSYTDPNTEAFF. The CDR3 coding sequence is TGTGCCAGCAGTTACACCGATCCGAACACTGAAGCTTTCTTT.

This clonotype was observed a few times. One junction end does not reproduce the germline sequence, and a read error may be involved. This sequence joins TRBV7-7 and TRBJ2-1; tentatively, D is TRBD1 or TRBD2 (6 bases each). The CDR3 runs 12 residues. The V gene's germline CDR1 is SSHAT and CDR2 FNYEAQ (reference sequence). CDR3 nucleotide sequence: TGTGCTAGCAGCGCGGGACACAGCAAGCAGTTCTTC. Translated, it gives CASSAGHSKQFF.

The chain carries TRBV11-3 and TRBJ2-4; TRBD1 matches at 8 bases. Germline loops: CDR1 SGHNT, CDR2 YENEEA. The CDR3 contains 16 residues. J lost 1 base, V lost 5 bases, and 7 bases had no gene match. CDR3 coding DNA: TGTGCCAGCAGCCTAGGACAGGGTACGGCCAAAAACATTCAGTACTTC. Amino acid sequence: CASSLGQGTAKNIQYF.

This clonotype was seen a few times. The chain employs TRBV5-4 and TRBJ2-3, with D tentatively TRBD1 or TRBD2 (5 bases each). V was clipped by 10 bases and J by 2 bases, with 14 bases between them. CDR3 size: 13 residues. Per the germline V gene, CDR1 is SGHNT and CDR2 is YYREEE (reference sequence). The CDR3 bases are TGTGCCGGAAGTACCGGGGCCACAGATACGCAGTATTTT. It encodes CAGSTGATDTQYF.

This clonotype appeared many times. The chain combines TRBV27 with TRBJ2-5; D might be TRBD1 or TRBD2, each matching 5 bases. The V end lost 3 bases, the J end lost 1 base, and 18 bases lay between the germline ends. In germline, CDR1 is MNHEY, CDR2 SMNVEV (reference sequence). The CDR3 runs 17 residues. The CDR3 nucleotides read TGTGCCAGCAGTTTTCTAGGTCTAGCTGGGGGCCAAGAGACCCAGTACTTC. The encoded protein is CASSFLGLAGGQETQYF.

The chain is built from TRBV11-2 and TRBJ2-6; 10 bases match TRBD1. Germline trimming cut 2 bases from V and 2 bases from J; bases unmatched to any gene: 9. The CDR3 runs to 19 residues. Germline CDR1 SGHAT, CDR2 FQNNGV. The CDR3 DNA reads as TGTGCCAGCAGCTTACCTTGGGACAGGGGAACGGCTGGGGCCAACGTCCTGACTTTC. Its translation: CASSLPWDRGTAGANVLTF.

This clonotype was counted at least ten times. V is TRBV5-1 and J is TRBJ2-5; 11 bases are shared with TRBD2. Germline CDR1 and CDR2: SGHRS and YFSETQ. V shed 1 base, J shed 1 base, and the junction held 0 bases outside the gene matches. The CDR3 has 15 amino acids. CDR3 DNA sequence: TGCGCCAGCAGCTTGACTAGCGGGAGCCAAGAGACCCAGTACTTC. Residues: CASSLTSGSQETQYF.

This clonotype was found a few times. The V gene is TRBV5-1, the J gene TRBJ2-7; TRBD2 matches 10 bases. Per the germline V gene, CDR1 is SGHRS and CDR2 is YFSETQ. CDR3 size: 14 residues. The V and J ends lost 4 bases and 1 base, in that order; junction bases with no gene match: 2. CDR3 amino acids: CASSRTSGSYEQYF. The CDR3 region has the DNA TGCGCCAGCAGCAGGACTAGCGGTTCCTACGAGCAGTACTTC.

The genes are TRBV7-2 and TRBJ1-2; a possible D gene is TRBD1 (5 bases). CDR3 size: 13 residues. With 5 bases removed from V and 4 bases from J, the gap between germline ends came to 11 bases. Looked up from germline, CDR1 is SGHTA and CDR2 is FQGNSA. The CDR3 here is CASSPGGGYGYTF. CDR3 sequence (DNA): TGTGCCAGCAGCCCCGGGGGGGGCTATGGCTACACCTTC.

This clonotype was seen repeatedly, ten times or more. The J gene is TRBJ1-2, the V gene TRBV15; D perhaps matches TRBD1 (6 bases). Germline-derived CDR1 and CDR2 are LNHNV and YYDKDF (reference sequence). Trimming cost V 4 bases and J 4 bases, with 16 bases left between them. The CDR3 loop spans 15 amino acids. The CDR3 here is CATSILNRASYGYTF. CDR3 DNA sequence: TGTGCCACCAGCATCCTAAACAGGGCTAGCTATGGCTACACCTTC.

The chain employs TRBV5-1 and TRBJ2-1; TRBD2 matches at 7 bases. Germline CDR1 is SGHRS and CDR2 is YFSETQ. The CDR3 is made up of 16 amino acids. J was trimmed by 7 bases and V by 4 bases; bases with no gene match: 14. For the CDR3, the DNA is TGCGCCAGCAGCCTAGCGTTGTTTGGCGGGAGTAATGAGCAGTTCTTC. It yields the protein CASSLALFGGSNEQFF.

This clonotype appeared a few times. This sequence joins TRBV12-3 or TRBV12-4 and TRBJ2-2; TRBD2 agrees at 7 bases. The CDR3 spans 18 residues. Losses at the gene ends were 2 bases for V and 5 bases for J; bases not matched to a gene: 14. The chain's CDR3 is CASSLYSGAGAGTGELFF. For the CDR3, the DNA is TGTGCCAGCAGTTTATATTCCGGTGCGGGAGCGGGGACCGGGGAGCTGTTTTTT.

The chain combines TRBV10-3 with TRBJ2-7; the D gene could be TRBD1 or TRBD2 (6 bases each). In germline, CDR1 is ENHRY, CDR2 SYGVKD. The CDR3 spans 14 residues. V was trimmed by 11 bases and J by 3 bases, leaving 20 bases between them. The CDR3 DNA reads TGTGCCTCCGGAGGGGGGACAAGAGACTACGAGCAGTACTTC. Translation: CASGGGTRDYEQYF.

The chain combines TRBV9 with TRBJ2-1, with D maybe TRBD2 (6 bases). The CDR3 contains 16 residues. Germline lookup yields CDR1 SGDLS and CDR2 YYNGEE. The V end lost 3 bases, the J end lost 5 bases, and 18 bases lay between the germline ends. The CDR3 spells CASSAGLLQVDNEQFF. CDR3 in DNA: TGTGCCAGCAGCGCGGGACTCCTCCAGGTGGACAATGAGCAGTTCTTC.

This clonotype turned up a few times. V gene TRBV6-5 combines with J gene TRBJ2-7, with D perhaps TRBD1 (6 bases). Germline CDR1 is MNHEY and CDR2 is SVGAGI. Trimming cost V 7 bases and J 0 bases, with 10 bases left between them. The CDR3 runs to 13 residues. CDR3 amino acids: CASNRGSSYEQYF. The CDR3 DNA sequence: TGTGCCAGCAATAGGGGGAGCTCCTACGAGCAGTACTTC.

The sample holds many counts of this clonotype. The chain employs TRBV19 and TRBJ2-7; 10 nucleotides match TRBD2. Trimming removed 3 bases from V and 3 bases from J; junction bases left unmatched: 2. This CDR3 is built from 14 residues. CDR1 and CDR2 (germline): LNHDA, SQIVND (reference sequence). This CDR3 is CASSIASGGYEQYF. Here the CDR3 DNA reads TGTGCCAGTAGTATCGCTAGCGGGGGCTACGAGCAGTACTTC.

The rearrangement links TRBV3-1 to TRBJ2-4; D is perhaps TRBD2 (6 bases). Germline CDR1 LGHDT, CDR2 YNNKEL (reference sequence). CDR3 size: 16 residues. Trimming shortened V by 3 bases and J by 8 bases, and 20 bases separated the two germline ends. The DNA of the CDR3 is TGTGCCAGCAGCCAGATCTGGGACCCGGGGAGGCACATTCAGTACTTC. This sequence encodes CASSQIWDPGRHIQYF.

V is TRBV6-5 and J is TRBJ1-3; D may be TRBD1 (5 bases). Germline V gene lookup returns CDR1 MNHEY and CDR2 SVGAGI. CDR3 length: 16 residues. Trimming removed 2 bases from V and 4 bases from J, with 15 bases in between. The CDR3 loop is CASSYGRVKGGNTIYF. The CDR3 nucleotides are TGTGCCAGCAGTTACGGACGAGTGAAGGGGGGAAACACCATATATTTT.

This clonotype has at least ten counts. V gene TRBV11-2 combines with J gene TRBJ2-7; D tentatively reads TRBD1 or TRBD2 (5 bases each). V gave up 5 bases and J gave up 3 bases, with 11 bases separating them. This CDR3 is 13 amino acids long. Per germline, CDR1 SGHAT and CDR2 FQNNGV. CDR3 region: CASSPGTVYEQYF. CDR3 sequence (DNA): TGTGCCAGCAGCCCCGGGACGGTCTACGAGCAGTACTTC.

The V call is TRBV6-6, the J call TRBJ1-2; D unresolved. CDR1 and CDR2 from the germline V gene are MNHNY and SVGAGI (reference sequence). This CDR3 has 14 amino acids. V was cut by 2 bases and J by 8 bases, with 15 bases left in between. CDR3 loop: CASSYDPSPKGYTF. The CDR3 DNA reads TGTGCCAGCAGTTACGATCCCAGCCCAAAAGGCTACACCTTC.

In its sample, this clonotype was seen many times. The chain uses TRBV12-3 or TRBV12-4 and TRBJ2-7; possibly TRBD1 for D (6 bases). Trimming shortened V by 8 bases and J by 3 bases, and 11 bases separated the two germline ends. The CDR3 loop spans 12 amino acids. CDR3 coding DNA: TGTGCCAGCGGGCGACAGGTCTACGAGCAGTACTTC. Amino acid sequence: CASGRQVYEQYF.